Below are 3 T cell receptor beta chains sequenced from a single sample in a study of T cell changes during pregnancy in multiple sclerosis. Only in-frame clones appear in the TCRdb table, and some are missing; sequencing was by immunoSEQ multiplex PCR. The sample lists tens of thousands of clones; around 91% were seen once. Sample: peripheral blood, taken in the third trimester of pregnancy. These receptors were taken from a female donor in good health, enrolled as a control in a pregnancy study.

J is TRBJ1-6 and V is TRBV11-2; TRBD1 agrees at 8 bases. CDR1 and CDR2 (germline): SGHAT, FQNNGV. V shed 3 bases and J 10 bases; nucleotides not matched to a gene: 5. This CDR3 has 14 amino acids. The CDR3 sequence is CASSFGQGLSPLHF. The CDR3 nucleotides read TGTGCCAGCAGCTTCGGACAGGGATTATCACCCCTCCACTTT.

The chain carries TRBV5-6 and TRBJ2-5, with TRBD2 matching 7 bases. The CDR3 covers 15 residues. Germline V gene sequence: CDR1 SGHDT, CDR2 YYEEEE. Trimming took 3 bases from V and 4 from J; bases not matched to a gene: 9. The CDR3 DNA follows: TGTGCCAGCAGCTCGGAAGCGGGAAGGACAGAGACCCAGTACTTC. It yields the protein CASSSEAGRTETQYF.

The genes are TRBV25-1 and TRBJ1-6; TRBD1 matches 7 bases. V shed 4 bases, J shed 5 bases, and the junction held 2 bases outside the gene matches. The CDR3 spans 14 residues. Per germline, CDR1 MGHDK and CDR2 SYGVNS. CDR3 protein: CASSGTGNNSPLHF. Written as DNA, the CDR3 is TGTGCCAGCAGTGGGACAGGAAATAATTCACCCCTCCACTTT. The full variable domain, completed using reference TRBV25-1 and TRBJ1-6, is EADIYQTPRYLVIGTGKKITLECSQTMGHDKMYWYQQDPGMELHLIHYSYGVNSTEKGDLSSESTVSRIRTEHFPLTLESARPSHTSQYLCASSGTGNNSPLHFGNGTRLTVT.